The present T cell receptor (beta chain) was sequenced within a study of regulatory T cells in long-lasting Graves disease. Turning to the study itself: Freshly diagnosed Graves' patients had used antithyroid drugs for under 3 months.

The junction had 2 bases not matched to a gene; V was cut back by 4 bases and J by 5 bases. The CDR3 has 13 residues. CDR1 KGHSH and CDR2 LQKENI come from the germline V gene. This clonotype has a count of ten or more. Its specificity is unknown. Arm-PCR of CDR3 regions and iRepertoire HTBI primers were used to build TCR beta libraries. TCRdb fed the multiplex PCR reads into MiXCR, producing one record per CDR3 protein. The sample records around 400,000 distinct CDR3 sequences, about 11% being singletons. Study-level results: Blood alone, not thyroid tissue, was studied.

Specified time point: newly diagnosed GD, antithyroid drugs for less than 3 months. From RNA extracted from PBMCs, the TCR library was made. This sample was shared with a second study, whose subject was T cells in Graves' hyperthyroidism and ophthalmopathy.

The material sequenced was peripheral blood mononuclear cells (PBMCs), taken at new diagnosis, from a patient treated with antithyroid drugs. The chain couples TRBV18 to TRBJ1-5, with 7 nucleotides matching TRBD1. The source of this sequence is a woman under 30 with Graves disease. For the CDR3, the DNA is TGTGCCAGCTCACGACAGGGCCATCAGCCCCAGCATTTT. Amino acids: CASSRQGHQPQHF.